These 32 T cell receptor beta chains were sequenced from one sample in a study of blood T cell repertoires in COVID-19. Assay used: immunoSEQ multiplex PCR; TCRdb lists only in-frame clones, some missing. The sample shows around 400,000 clones, 70% to 90% of them seen only once. The sequenced material came from peripheral blood. These receptors came from a woman aged 55-69 years with COVID-19, enrolled during active disease.

In its sample, this clone was seen once. The chain combines TRBV14 with TRBJ2-3, with 11 bases lining up with TRBD2. CDR3 length: 17 residues. V trimming: 0 bases; J trimming: 1 base; junction bases outside the gene matches: 3. Germline lookup yields CDR1 SGHDN and CDR2 FVKESK. This CDR3 reads CASSQDVLAGGTDTQYF. CDR3 bases: TGTGCCAGCAGCCAAGACGTACTAGCGGGGGGCACAGATACGCAGTATTTT. Complete variable domain (other parts from reference TRBV14 and TRBJ2-3): EAGVTQFPSHSVIEKGQTVTLRCDPISGHDNLYWYRRVMGKEIKFLLHFVKESKQDESGMPNNRFLAERTGGTYSTLKVQPAELEDSGVYFCASSQDVLAGGTDTQYFGPGTRLTVL.

This chain connects TRBV12-5 to TRBJ1-5; D is unresolved. Germline CDR1 LGHNT, CDR2 FRNRAP. V dropped 3 bases and J dropped 2 bases, with 8 bases sitting between them. This CDR3 contains 14 residues. The CDR3 loop is CASGFGGGNQPQHF. The CDR3 coding sequence is TGTGCTAGTGGTTTCGGAGGCGGCAATCAGCCCCAGCATTTT.

The gene calls are TRBV6-5 and TRBJ2-7; the match to TRBD1 covers 7 bases. The V and J ends lost 4 bases and 2 bases, in that order; junction bases with no gene match: 8. Germline values: CDR1 MNHEY, CDR2 SVGAGI. There are 15 residues in the CDR3. For the CDR3, the DNA is TGTGCCAGCAGTTTCAAAGGGGGCGCGACCTACGAGCAGTACTTC. Amino acid sequence: CASSFKGGATYEQYF.

The table lists this clone with a few counts. This chain links TRBV13 with TRBJ2-4; D is perhaps TRBD2 (5 bases). Trimming left V 5 bases short and J 6 bases short, with 17 bases between. The CDR3 consists of 15 residues. Germline values: CDR1 PRHDT, CDR2 FYEKMQ (reference sequence). Written as DNA, the CDR3 is TGTGCCAGCAGCCCGTTCGGAGGAGGTACAAACATTCAGTACTTC. Amino acid sequence: CASSPFGGGTNIQYF.

J is TRBJ2-2 and V is TRBV18; 10 bases fit TRBD1. Germline V gene sequence: CDR1 KGHSH, CDR2 LQKENI. After removal of 1 base from V and 7 bases from J, the junction contained 12 bases not matched to a gene. This CDR3 region has 18 residues. CDR3 DNA: TGTGCCAGCTCACCACAAATACCCGGGACAGGGGTTATCGGGGAGCTGTTTTTT. Translated: CASSPQIPGTGVIGELFF.

The rearrangement links TRBV5-1 to TRBJ1-2; tentative D call: TRBD1 (6 bases). The CDR3 runs 12 residues. Germline CDR1 SGHRS, CDR2 YFSETQ. V shed 4 bases and J shed 4 bases, with 8 bases lying between them. The CDR3: CASSLGAYGYTF. In DNA, the CDR3 is TGCGCCAGCAGCCTGGGGGCCTATGGCTACACCTTC.

The chain has TRBV5-1 and TRBJ2-1, with 7 bases matching TRBD2. The trim removed 1 base at V and 6 bases at J, leaving 7 bases unmatched. Germline assignment: CDR1 SGHRS and CDR2 YFSETQ. The CDR3 spans 15 residues. The DNA of the CDR3 is TGCGCCAGCAGCTTGCCCCGGGGGGATACCAATGAGCAGTTCTTC. It codes for CASSLPRGDTNEQFF.

This chain connects TRBV6-1 to TRBJ2-2; a weak D match, TRBD1 (6 bases). The CDR3 covers 15 residues. Trimming took 3 bases from V and 5 from J, leaving 13 bases between them. Germline V gene data show CDR1 as MNHNS and CDR2 as SASEGT. The CDR3 is CASSEPPGVTGELFF. In DNA, the CDR3 is TGTGCCAGCAGTGAGCCTCCAGGGGTTACCGGGGAGCTGTTTTTT.

The chain has TRBV6-5 and TRBJ1-5, with a possible D match to TRBD1 (5 bases). Looked up from germline, CDR1 is MNHEY and CDR2 is SVGAGI. CDR3 length: 15 amino acids. Trimming removed 7 bases from V and 2 bases from J, with 15 bases in between. CDR3 residues: CASTPPGGGNQPQHF. The CDR3 DNA reads TGTGCCAGCACTCCTCCGGGGGGTGGCAATCAGCCCCAGCATTTT.

V usage is TRBV9 and J usage is TRBJ2-7, with D possibly matching TRBD2 (6 bases). The CDR3 is 14 residues long. Per germline, CDR1 SGDLS and CDR2 YYNGEE. Trimming removed 8 bases from V and 1 base from J, with 16 bases in between. The CDR3 reads CASPVEGTSYEQYF. CDR3 nucleotides: TGTGCCAGTCCCGTGGAGGGAACATCCTACGAGCAGTACTTC.

The chain combines TRBV5-1 with TRBJ1-1, with 8 nucleotides matching TRBD1. Germline V CDR1 and CDR2: SGHRS, YFSETQ. Unmatched junction bases numbered 6, after V lost 7 bases and J lost 1 base. The CDR3 length is 14 residues. The CDR3 DNA follows: TGCGCCAGCGGAGAACAGGGGGGGAACACTGAAGCTTTCTTT. Protein product: CASGEQGGNTEAFF.

The J gene is TRBJ1-1, the V gene TRBV4-1, with TRBD1 matching over 10 bases. The germline V gene has CDR1 MGHRA and CDR2 YSYEKL. This CDR3 contains 15 residues. The trim removed 1 base at V and 3 bases at J, leaving 2 bases unmatched. Written as DNA, the CDR3 is TGCGCCAGCAGCCAAGCGGGACAGGGGTACACTGAAGCTTTCTTT. Protein: CASSQAGQGYTEAFF.

CDR3 in DNA: TGTGCCAGCAGCCTACGCGGTAGCGGGGCCTGGAGGGGAGAGACCCAGTACTTC. It yields the protein CASSLRGSGAWRGETQYF. The V call is TRBV3-1 (or the pseudogene TRBV3-2), the J call TRBJ2-5; TRBD2 matches 8 bases. V shed 4 bases, J shed 4 bases, and the junction held 17 bases outside the gene matches. Germline V gene data show CDR1 as LGHDT and CDR2 as YNNKEL (reference sequence). This CDR3 has 18 amino acids.

The chain uses TRBV6-5 and TRBJ1-3; D gene uncertain. Germline V gives CDR1 MNHEY, CDR2 SVGAGI. There are 14 residues in the CDR3. V dropped 5 bases and J dropped 2 bases, with 10 bases sitting between them. CDR3: CASSQAQAGNTIYF. For the CDR3, the DNA is TGTGCCAGCAGTCAGGCTCAGGCTGGAAACACCATATATTTT.

The rearrangement joins TRBV30 to TRBJ1-6; no firm D call. CDR3 size: 13 residues. V lost 1 base and J 6 bases, leaving 7 bases between the germline ends. CDR1 is GTSNPN and CDR2 is SVGIG in the germline V gene (reference sequence). The CDR3: CAWSASGNSPLHF. The CDR3 nucleotides are TGTGCCTGGAGTGCCTCGGGTAATTCACCCCTCCACTTT.

The chain couples TRBV9 to TRBJ1-5, with no clear D. The CDR3 loop spans 16 amino acids. CDR1 is SGDLS and CDR2 is YYNGEE in the germline V gene. V lost 3 bases to trimming and J lost 2 bases, with 15 bases between them. Here the CDR3 reads CASSANPGEGNQPQHF. CDR3 coding DNA: TGTGCCAGCAGCGCGAACCCGGGTGAGGGCAATCAGCCCCAGCATTTT.

The rearrangement joins TRBV3-1 (or the pseudogene TRBV3-2) to TRBJ2-2, with D maybe TRBD2 (5 bases). V lost 4 bases and J 8 bases, leaving 5 bases between the germline ends. The CDR3 has 11 residues. Germline V gene data show CDR1 as LGHDT and CDR2 as YNNKEL (reference sequence). Written as DNA, the CDR3 is TGTGCCAGCAGCCGAGGGGGGGAGCTGTTTTTT. This gives the protein CASSRGGELFF.

This chain joins TRBV11-2 and TRBJ1-1; D unresolved. The CDR3 is 13 amino acids. CDR1 is SGHAT, CDR2 FQNNGV, per germline. V was trimmed by 4 bases and J by 3 bases, leaving 9 bases between them. This CDR3 is CASSSLRDTEAFF. The CDR3 DNA is TGTGCCAGCAGCTCTCTCCGGGACACTGAAGCTTTCTTT.

The gene calls are TRBV7-9 and TRBJ1-2; D might be TRBD1 (6 bases). V shed 6 bases and J shed 3 bases, with 17 bases lying between them. This CDR3 comprises 15 residues. Germline-derived CDR1 and CDR2 are SEHNR and FQNEAQ (reference sequence). The CDR3 region is CASSNPLGADYGYTF. Written as DNA, the CDR3 is TGTGCCAGCAGTAACCCTCTGGGGGCGGACTATGGCTACACCTTC. Full variable domain (rest looked up from reference TRBV7-9 and TRBJ1-2): DTGVSQNPRHKITKRGQNVTFRCDPISEHNRLYWYRQTLGQGPEFLTYFQNEAQLEKSRLLSDRFSAERPKGSFSTLEIQRTEQGDSAMYLCASSNPLGADYGYTFGSGTRLTVV.

This clone showed up just a few times. The rearrangement links TRBV6-1 to TRBJ1-3, with TRBD1 matching over 10 bases. From germline, CDR1 is MNHNS and CDR2 SASEGT. This CDR3 region has 16 residues. Losses at the gene ends were 3 bases for V and 4 bases for J; bases not matched to a gene: 6. CDR3 in DNA: TGTGCCAGCAGTGAGCCCTGGACAGGGGGGGGAAACACCATATATTTT. It codes for CASSEPWTGGGNTIYF.

V is TRBV3-1 (or the pseudogene TRBV3-2) and J is TRBJ1-3; no definite D call. Germline lookup yields CDR1 LGHDT and CDR2 YNNKEL (reference sequence). The CDR3 is made up of 19 amino acids. V lost 3 bases and J 3 bases, leaving 24 bases between the germline ends. In nucleotides, the CDR3 is TGTGCCAGCAGCCACACTCCCCTGAGGACTGACGCCGTTGGAAACACCATATATTTT. Protein sequence: CASSHTPLRTDAVGNTIYF.

The chain employs TRBV5-5 and TRBJ2-5, with D perhaps matching TRBD2 (5 bases). V was trimmed by 4 bases and J by 4 bases, leaving 14 bases between them. Germline lookup yields CDR1 SGHKS and CDR2 YYEKEE (reference sequence). The CDR3 spans 14 residues. CDR3 nucleotide sequence: TGTGCCAGCAGCCAAGGGTGGAGCGGAGAGACCCAGTACTTC. Translating it yields CASSQGWSGETQYF.

The rearrangement joins TRBV5-1 to TRBJ2-2; 8 positions agree with TRBD1. CDR1 and CDR2 from the germline V gene are SGHRS and YFSETQ. The ends lost 4 bases at V and 4 bases at J; junction bases unmatched: 12. CDR3 size: 17 residues. CDR3: CASSLKDQGARTGELFF. In DNA, the CDR3 is TGCGCCAGCAGCCTAAAGGACCAGGGGGCGCGCACCGGGGAGCTGTTTTTT. The variable domain in full, with the rest retrieved from reference TRBV5-1 and TRBJ2-2, is KAGVTQTPRYLIKTRGQQVTLSCSPISGHRSVSWYQQTPGQGLQFLFEYFSETQRNKGNFPGRFSGRQFSNSRSEMNVSTLELGDSALYLCASSLKDQGARTGELFFGEGSRLTVL.

This chain uses TRBV7-9 with TRBJ1-2; no clear D. CDR1 is SEHNR and CDR2 is FQNEAQ in the germline V gene (reference sequence). The CDR3 is 15 amino acids. V was cut by 6 bases and J by 0 bases, with 14 bases left in between. The CDR3 region is CASSQINPANYGYTF. The CDR3 nucleotides read TGTGCCAGCAGTCAAATTAATCCGGCTAACTATGGCTACACCTTC.

This clone was observed a handful of times. The gene calls are TRBV7-8 and TRBJ1-6, with D perhaps TRBD1 (6 bases). Trimming took 5 bases from V and 3 from J, leaving 14 bases between them. This CDR3 comprises 16 residues. The germline CDR1 and CDR2 sequences are SGHVS and FQNEAQ. The CDR3 nucleotides are TGTGCCAGCAGCAGCCAACAGGGAGACTATAATTCACCCCTCCACTTT. It translates to CASSSQQGDYNSPLHF.

This rearrangement joins TRBV7-3 to TRBJ2-3, with no clear D. The V gene lost 4 bases and the J gene lost 2 bases, with 7 bases spanning the gap. CDR1 and CDR2 from the germline V gene are SGHTA and FQGTGA. The length of the CDR3 is 13 residues. Here the CDR3 reads CASSSLSTDTQYF. The DNA for the CDR3 is TGTGCCAGCAGCTCCCTGTCCACAGATACGCAGTATTTT.

This clone was counted only a few times. This rearrangement joins TRBV6-2 or TRBV6-3 to TRBJ1-1; D gene unclear. V was trimmed by 0 bases and J by 4 bases, leaving 9 bases between them. Germline CDR1 and CDR2: MNHEY and SVGEGT. This CDR3 contains 14 residues. The DNA of the CDR3 is TGTGCCAGCAGTTACTCGGCCCTTCCCACTGAAGCTTTCTTT. It encodes CASSYSALPTEAFF.

The chain has TRBV25-1 and TRBJ2-7; 9 positions agree with TRBD1. V was pared by 5 bases and J by 4 bases, with 6 bases of the junction left unmatched. Germline V gives CDR1 MGHDK, CDR2 SYGVNS. The CDR3 loop spans 14 amino acids. CDR3 sequence: CASSNDRGKYEQYF. The DNA of the CDR3 is TGTGCCAGCAGTAATGACAGGGGGAAATACGAGCAGTACTTC.

This clone has more than one count but fewer than ten. The chain links TRBV19 to TRBJ2-3, with a tentative D call TRBD1 (5 bases). This CDR3 region has 15 residues. Looked up from germline, CDR1 is LNHDA and CDR2 is SQIVND (reference sequence). Trimming pared 1 base from V and 2 bases from J, leaving 10 bases between. DNA of the CDR3: TGTGCCAGTAGTATAGGGAAGGGGCTCACAGATACGCAGTATTTT. The encoded protein is CASSIGKGLTDTQYF.

The chain links TRBV6-1 to TRBJ1-1; 7 positions match TRBD1. The germline CDR1 and CDR2 sequences are MNHNS and SASEGT. The CDR3 has 13 residues. J gave up 11 bases and V 2 bases, and 8 bases lay outside the gene matches. CDR3 nucleotides: TGTGCCAGCAGTGAAACACAAACACAGGGGGCTTTCTTT. Its protein is CASSETQTQGAFF.

The chain couples TRBV5-1 to TRBJ1-6; 8 nucleotides match TRBD1. CDR3 size: 14 residues. The V and J ends lost 4 bases and 8 bases, in that order; junction bases with no gene match: 5. The germline V gene has CDR1 SGHRS and CDR2 YFSETQ. The CDR3 loop reads CASSPTGDYSPLHF. The CDR3 DNA reads as TGCGCCAGCAGCCCGACAGGGGACTATTCACCCCTCCACTTT.

In its sample, this clone was seen a few times. The chain links TRBV28 to TRBJ1-2; 9 bases agree with TRBD1. J gave up 5 bases and V 4 bases, and 5 bases lay outside the gene matches. Germline CDR1 and CDR2: MDHEN and SYDVKM. This CDR3 contains 14 residues. CDR3 sequence (DNA): TGTGCCAGCAGTTCCCTCGGGACAGGGTATGGCTACACCTTC. Amino acid sequence: CASSSLGTGYGYTF.